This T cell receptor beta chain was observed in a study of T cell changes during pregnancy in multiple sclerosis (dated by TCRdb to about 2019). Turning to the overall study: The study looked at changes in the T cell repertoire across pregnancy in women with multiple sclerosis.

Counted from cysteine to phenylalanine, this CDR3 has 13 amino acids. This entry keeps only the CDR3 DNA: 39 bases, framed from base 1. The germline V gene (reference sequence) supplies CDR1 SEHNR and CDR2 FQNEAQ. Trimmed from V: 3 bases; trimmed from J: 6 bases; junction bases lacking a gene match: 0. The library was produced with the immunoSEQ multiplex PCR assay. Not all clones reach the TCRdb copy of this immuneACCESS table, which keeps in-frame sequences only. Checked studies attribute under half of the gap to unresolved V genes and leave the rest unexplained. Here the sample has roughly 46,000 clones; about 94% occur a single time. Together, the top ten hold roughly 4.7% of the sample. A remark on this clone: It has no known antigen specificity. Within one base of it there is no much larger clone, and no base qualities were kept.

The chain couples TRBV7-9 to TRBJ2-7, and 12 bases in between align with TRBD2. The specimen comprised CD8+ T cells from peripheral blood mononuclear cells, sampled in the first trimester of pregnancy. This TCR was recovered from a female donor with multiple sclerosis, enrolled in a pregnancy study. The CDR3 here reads CASSLGLAGEQYF. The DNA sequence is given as TGTGCCAGCAGCTTGGGACTAGCGGGCGAGCAGTACTTC.